Each of the 32 T cell receptor beta chains below was sequenced from the same sample in a study of cytomegalovirus exposure and HLA in healthy donors. Both 60 Vbeta primers and 13 Jbeta primers went into the PCR. Sequenced by immunoSEQ multiplex PCR; TCRdb stores in-frame clones only, minus some. The profile shows roughly 99,000 clones, about 74% of them singletons. Sequencing was done on a sample of PBMCs. All receptors come from a woman aged 40 to 55 in good health and CMV-seropositive.

The chain couples TRBV5-4 to TRBJ2-7, with 7 bases that match TRBD1. The length of the CDR3 is 14 residues. J lost 3 bases, V lost 4 bases, and 7 bases had no gene match. The germline V gene encodes CDR1 SGHNT and CDR2 YYREEE (reference sequence). This chain's CDR3 is CASSPSAGGYEQYF. The CDR3 nucleotides read TGTGCCAGCAGCCCCTCAGCAGGGGGCTACGAGCAGTACTTC.

This clone was picked up a small number of times. The junction departs from germline at one end; a sequencing error may be responsible. This CDR3 is also generated by other DNA sequences in the sample. Written as DNA, the CDR3 is TGTGCCAGTAGTGAGATGGGGGGACTGGGTAACTATGGCTACACCTTC. Protein sequence: CASSEMGGLGNYGYTF. V usage is TRBV2 and J usage is TRBJ1-2, with TRBD1 as a possible D gene (5 bases). Germline V CDR1 and CDR2: SNHLY, FYNNEI. The CDR3 consists of 16 residues.

V and J are TRBV7-3 and TRBJ1-1; tentatively, D is TRBD1 (6 bases). CDR1 and CDR2 (germline): SGHTA, FQGTGA. The CDR3 totals 14 residues. Trimming removed 5 bases at V and 8 bases at J, with 18 bases between. CDR3 coding DNA: TGTGCCAGCAGCAGAAACAACAGGGACCGCGAAGCTTTCTTT. Translated, it gives CASSRNNRDREAFF.

V gene TRBV15 combines with J gene TRBJ2-3; D remains ambiguous. V was trimmed by 1 base and J by 0 bases, leaving 8 bases between them. CDR3 size: 15 residues. Germline loops: CDR1 LNHNV, CDR2 YYDKDF (reference sequence). CDR3 sequence: CATSRAKLSTDTQYF. In DNA, the CDR3 is TGTGCCACCAGCAGAGCTAAGCTTAGCACAGATACGCAGTATTTT.

The J gene is TRBJ1-2, the V gene TRBV13; 7 bases match TRBD1. This CDR3 comprises 16 residues. Germline CDR1 and CDR2: PRHDT and FYEKMQ (reference sequence). After removal of 0 bases from V and 3 bases from J, the junction contained 7 bases not matched to a gene. The CDR3 bases are TGTGCCAGCAGCTTAGGAACAGGGGCCTGGGACTATGGCTACACCTTC. This codes for CASSLGTGAWDYGYTF. Looking up the rest from reference TRBV13 and TRBJ1-2 gives the full variable domain: AAGVIQSPRHLIKEKRETATLKCYPIPRHDTVYWYQQGPGQDPQFLISFYEKMQSDKGSIPDRFSAQQFSDYHSELNMSSLELGDSALYFCASSLGTGAWDYGYTFGSGTRLTVV.

The V and J genes are TRBV11-2 and TRBJ1-2; 8 nucleotides align to TRBD1. The junction had 3 bases not matched to a gene; V was cut back by 5 bases and J by 4 bases. Germline CDR1 and CDR2: SGHAT and FQNNGV. CDR3 length: 13 amino acids. Written as DNA, the CDR3 is TGTGCCAGCAGCCCTACAGGGGGCTATGGCTACACCTTC. This gives the protein CASSPTGGYGYTF.

This rearrangement joins TRBV18 to TRBJ1-2, with TRBD1 matching 12 bases. V shed 2 bases, J shed 7 bases, and the junction held 8 bases outside the gene matches. CDR3 length equals 16 residues. CDR1 is KGHSH and CDR2 is LQKENI in the germline V gene. This CDR3 is CASSPNPGQGASGYTF. Written as DNA, the CDR3 is TGTGCCAGCTCACCAAATCCGGGACAGGGGGCAAGTGGCTACACCTTC.

This clone came up once. The genes are TRBV9 and TRBJ2-7; D perhaps matches TRBD1 (6 bases). The CDR3 runs to 14 residues. Germline V lookup: CDR1 SGDLS, CDR2 YYNGEE. Trimming cost V 0 bases and J 5 bases, with 12 bases left between them. CDR3 bases: TGTGCCAGCAGCGTAGACAGGGCCGGCCACGAGCAGTACTTC. Its protein is CASSVDRAGHEQYF. Looking up the rest from reference TRBV9 and TRBJ2-7 gives the full variable domain: DSGVTQTPKHLITATGQRVTLRCSPRSGDLSVYWYQQSLDQGLQFLIQYYNGEERAKGNILERFSAQQFPDLHSELNLSSLELGDSALYFCASSVDRAGHEQYFGPGTRLTVT.

This chain joins TRBV5-1 and TRBJ2-5; D is perhaps TRBD1 (6 bases). CDR3 length equals 15 residues. Germline-derived CDR1 and CDR2 are SGHRS and YFSETQ. V dropped 0 bases and J dropped 1 base, with 10 bases sitting between them. Written as DNA, the CDR3 is TGCGCCAGCAGCTTGGGGGGACACCTCCAAGAGACCCAGTACTTC. It specifies CASSLGGHLQETQYF.

This clone has just one count. The chain is built from TRBV14 and TRBJ1-5; a possible D gene is TRBD1 (6 bases). V lost 0 bases and J 7 bases, leaving 16 bases between the germline ends. The CDR3 sequence is 16 residues long. Germline CDR1 SGHDN, CDR2 FVKESK. CDR3 nucleotides: TGTGCCAGCAGCCAAGATGGGGTCCAGGGGCCGCAGCCCCAGCATTTT. This codes for CASSQDGVQGPQPQHF. Full variable domain (rest looked up from reference TRBV14 and TRBJ1-5): EAGVTQFPSHSVIEKGQTVTLRCDPISGHDNLYWYRRVMGKEIKFLLHFVKESKQDESGMPNNRFLAERTGGTYSTLKVQPAELEDSGVYFCASSQDGVQGPQPQHFGDGTRLSIL.

This clone was counted once. This chain joins TRBV19 and TRBJ1-4; a possible D gene is TRBD1 (6 bases). The CDR3 runs to 14 residues. Per germline, CDR1 LNHDA and CDR2 SQIVND (reference sequence). The V and J ends lost 3 bases and 6 bases respectively, with 11 bases between them. For the CDR3, the DNA is TGTGCCAGTAGTATTCAGGGGTCGGATGAAAAACTGTTTTTT. This codes for CASSIQGSDEKLFF. Full variable domain (rest looked up from reference TRBV19 and TRBJ1-4): DGGITQSPKYLFRKEGQNVTLSCEQNLNHDAMYWYRQDPGQGLRLIYYSQIVNDFQKGDIAEGYSVSREKKESFPLTVTSAQKNPTAFYLCASSIQGSDEKLFFGSGTQLSVL.

The chain employs TRBV10-3 and TRBJ2-1, with 8 positions matching TRBD2. CDR1 and CDR2 from the germline V gene are ENHRY and SYGVKD. Trimming took 5 bases from V and 5 from J; bases not matched to a gene: 11. The CDR3 contains 16 residues. The CDR3 region is CAISRSGGQLNNEQFF. The DNA for the CDR3 is TGTGCCATCAGTCGGAGCGGGGGCCAATTAAACAATGAGCAGTTCTTC.

This chain connects TRBV25-1 to TRBJ2-3; a weak D match, TRBD2 (6 bases). CDR3 length equals 14 residues. Trimming shortened V by 4 bases and J by 3 bases, and 11 bases separated the two germline ends. Germline V gives CDR1 MGHDK, CDR2 SYGVNS. CDR3 DNA: TGTGCCAGCAGTGCGACTAGAGCTACAGATACGCAGTATTTT. This translates into CASSATRATDTQYF.

The rearrangement uses TRBV5-1 and TRBJ1-1, with TRBD1 matching over 7 bases. J lost 6 bases, V lost 3 bases, and 5 bases had no gene match. From germline, CDR1 is SGHRS and CDR2 YFSETQ. This CDR3 contains 13 residues. The CDR3 is CASSSGTAPEAFF. The CDR3 DNA reads as TGCGCCAGCAGCTCCGGGACAGCCCCTGAAGCTTTCTTT.

V usage is TRBV6-1 and J usage is TRBJ1-1; D is possibly TRBD1 (6 bases). Trimming took 4 bases from V and 1 from J, leaving 10 bases between them. The CDR3 sequence is 14 residues long. Germline V gives CDR1 MNHNS, CDR2 SASEGT. This chain's CDR3 is CASSGQAGNTEAFF. The CDR3 nucleotides read TGTGCCAGCAGTGGACAGGCTGGGAACACTGAAGCTTTCTTT.

The V and J genes are TRBV5-5 and TRBJ2-1; D unclear. Germline CDR1 SGHKS, CDR2 YYEKEE (reference sequence). CDR3 length: 12 amino acids. V lost 3 bases, J lost 5 bases, and 6 bases lay in between. As DNA, the CDR3 is TGTGCCAGCAGCTACAACGACAATGAGCAGTTCTTC. Protein: CASSYNDNEQFF. Variable domain in full (rest from reference TRBV5-5 and TRBJ2-1): DAGVTQSPTHLIKTRGQQVTLRCSPISGHKSVSWYQQVLGQGPQFIFQYYEKEERGRGNFPDRFSARQFPNYSSELNVNALLLGDSALYLCASSYNDNEQFFGPGTRLTVL.

The chain couples TRBV30 to TRBJ1-3, with TRBD1 matching over 7 bases. The CDR3 totals 13 residues. The V and J ends lost 5 bases and 5 bases, in that order; junction bases with no gene match: 6. Germline CDR1 reads GTSNPN; CDR2 reads SVGIG (reference sequence). The CDR3 bases are TGTGCCTGGGCCCCGGACAGGCGAAACACCATATATTTT. This sequence encodes CAWAPDRRNTIYF. The variable domain in full, completed from reference TRBV30 and TRBJ1-3, reads SQTIHQWPATLVQPVGSPLSLECTVEGTSNPNLYWYRQAAGRGLQLLFYSVGIGQISSEVPQNLSASRPQDRQFILSSKKLLLSDSGFYLCAWAPDRRNTIYFGEGSWLTVV.

The chain carries TRBV4-1 and TRBJ2-1, with D uncertain. The V end was cut by 4 bases, the J end by 6 bases, with 31 bases between. The CDR3 consists of 20 residues. CDR1 MGHRA and CDR2 YSYEKL come from the germline V gene. CDR3 coding DNA: TGCGCCAGCAGCCGGCTCCCGAGAGCAGGTGGCACCCGAACCGGCAATGAGCAGTTCTTC. The encoded protein is CASSRLPRAGGTRTGNEQFF.

The chain couples TRBV7-9 to TRBJ2-5, with 9 bases aligning to TRBD1. V lost 1 base, J lost 2 bases, and 5 bases stayed unmatched. The CDR3 length is 16 residues. The germline V gene has CDR1 SEHNR and CDR2 FQNEAQ (reference sequence). CDR3 region: CASSLDRGLGQETQYF. The DNA for the CDR3 is TGTGCCAGCAGCTTAGACAGGGGGCTCGGACAAGAGACCCAGTACTTC.

The chain carries TRBV7-3 and TRBJ1-1; no clear D. Deletions cut 4 bases from V and 3 bases from J, with 9 bases between. CDR1 SGHTA and CDR2 FQGTGA come from the germline V gene. This CDR3 has 13 residues. The DNA for the CDR3 is TGTGCCAGCAGCTCGAATGCGGACACTGAAGCTTTCTTT. It specifies CASSSNADTEAFF.

This chain links TRBV10-3 with TRBJ2-5; D is perhaps TRBD2 (6 bases). V lost 6 bases and J lost 7, with 12 bases in between. CDR3 length equals 12 residues. Germline V lookup: CDR1 ENHRY, CDR2 SYGVKD. CDR3 protein: CAIRPDGGTQYF. The CDR3 region has the DNA TGTGCCATCAGACCGGACGGGGGGACCCAGTACTTC.

The chain is built from TRBV5-1 and TRBJ2-7; D possibly corresponds to TRBD1 (6 bases). The CDR3 runs 13 residues. Germline lookup yields CDR1 SGHRS and CDR2 YFSETQ. Trimming took off 2 bases at V and 3 bases at J, with 9 bases between the two ends. This CDR3 reads CASSFTGHYEQYF. The CDR3 DNA reads TGCGCCAGCAGCTTTACAGGGCACTACGAGCAGTACTTC.

The V gene is TRBV29-1, the J gene TRBJ2-1; 10 nucleotides match TRBD2. The CDR3 totals 15 residues. From germline, CDR1 is SQVTM and CDR2 ANQGSEA. After removal of 5 bases from V and 2 bases from J, the junction contained 6 bases not matched to a gene. The DNA for the CDR3 is TGCAGCGTTTCAGCGGGGGGGAGGACCTACAATGAGCAGTTCTTC. As protein: CSVSAGGRTYNEQFF.

The gene calls are TRBV5-6 and TRBJ2-1; D uncertain. The germline V gene encodes CDR1 SGHDT and CDR2 YYEEEE. There are 12 residues in the CDR3. V shed 4 bases and J shed 3 bases, with 5 bases lying between them. The CDR3 DNA is TGTGCCAGCAGCCCCGGCTACAATGAGCAGTTCTTC. Translation gives CASSPGYNEQFF.

The chain has TRBV7-8 and TRBJ2-2; possible D gene TRBD2, 7 bases. V was clipped by 5 bases and J by 7 bases, with 23 bases between them. CDR1 and CDR2 from the germline V gene are SGHVS and FQNEAQ. This CDR3 spans 17 amino acids. CDR3 coding DNA: TGTGCCAGCAGCAAAAGGGCCGGGGGGCGCATGAGCGGGGAGCTGTTTTTT. Translated: CASSKRAGGRMSGELFF.

The chain couples TRBV11-2 to TRBJ1-4; D is unclear. The CDR3 spans 14 residues. V lost 5 bases and J 8 bases, leaving 15 bases between the germline ends. From germline, CDR1 is SGHAT and CDR2 FQNNGV. CDR3 DNA: TGTGCCAGCAGCCGACTCACCCTTAGGGAAAAACTGTTTTTT. Translated, it gives CASSRLTLREKLFF.

This clone was detected a few times. The rearrangement uses TRBV11-2 and TRBJ1-5, with 11 bases identical to TRBD1. The CDR3 totals 17 residues. The V gene end was trimmed by 1 base and the J gene end by 3 bases; junction bases not matched to a gene: 5. Germline values: CDR1 SGHAT, CDR2 FQNNGV. DNA for the CDR3: TGTGCCAGCAGCTTAGTTCGGGACAGGGGGAACAATCAGCCCCAGCATTTT. Protein product: CASSLVRDRGNNQPQHF. The variable domain in full, with the rest retrieved from reference TRBV11-2 and TRBJ1-5, is EAGVAQSPRYKIIEKRQSVAFWCNPISGHATLYWYQQILGQGPKLLIQFQNNGVVDDSQLPKDRFSAERLKGVDSTLKIQPAKLEDSAVYLCASSLVRDRGNNQPQHFGDGTRLSIL.

V gene TRBV4-2 combines with J gene TRBJ2-2; 7 positions agree with TRBD2. Trimming removed 0 bases from V and 8 bases from J; junction bases left unmatched: 9. The germline V gene has CDR1 LGHNA and CDR2 YNFKEQ. The CDR3 sequence is 16 residues long. CDR3 coding DNA: TGTGCCAGCAGCCAAGAATCGGCTAGCGGTCTAGGGGAGCTGTTTTTT. It encodes CASSQESASGLGELFF.

V is TRBV7-6 and J is TRBJ1-1, with 8 bases lining up with TRBD1. V was clipped by 3 bases and J by 4 bases; unmatched bases: 4. This CDR3 region has 14 residues. Germline loops: CDR1 SGHVS, CDR2 FNYEAQ. In nucleotides, the CDR3 is TGTGCCAGCAGCTTCGCAGGGGGCGGCACTGAAGCTTTCTTT. Translating it yields CASSFAGGGTEAFF.

The V call is TRBV10-3, the J call TRBJ1-1; D is perhaps TRBD1 (6 bases). The V gene lost 4 bases and the J gene lost 8 bases, with 11 bases spanning the gap. CDR1 and CDR2 from the germline V gene are ENHRY and SYGVKD. This CDR3 region has 12 residues. CDR3 in amino acids: CAISGGQTEAFF. The CDR3 region has the DNA TGTGCCATCAGTGGGGGGCAGACAGAAGCTTTCTTT.

The gene calls are TRBV10-3 and TRBJ1-2, with TRBD1 matching 7 bases. The CDR3 loop spans 11 amino acids. Germline V gives CDR1 ENHRY, CDR2 SYGVKD. CDR3 in DNA: TGTGCAACCGCAGGGGGCTATGGCTACACCTTC. This sequence encodes CATAGGYGYTF.

The table lists this clone with a few counts. The V and J genes are TRBV18 and TRBJ2-7; 8 bases agree with TRBD1. The germline CDR1 and CDR2 sequences are KGHSH and LQKENI. This CDR3 has 15 residues. With V trimmed by 1 base and J by 3 bases, 5 bases remained unmatched. This CDR3 reads CASSPRGQAFYEQYF. CDR3 coding DNA: TGTGCCAGCTCACCACGGGGACAGGCTTTCTACGAGCAGTACTTC.